This T cell receptor beta chain was recorded in a study of blood T cell repertoires in COVID-19. Study in general: Donors in Cohort 3 counted as recovered after two negative PCRs, clearance, or symptom resolution.

Profiled with immunoSEQ multiplex PCR; TCRdb holds only in-frame clones, not every one. This table holds 150,000 to 200,000 clones, approximately 86% found once. Those who participated ranged in age from roughly 18 to 90 years and resided in around 22 US areas. Clinical histories supplied by participants themselves formed the basis of cohort assignment. J lost 0 bases, V lost 2 bases, and 0 bases had no gene match. The germline V gene has CDR1 SGHRS and CDR2 YFSETQ. The length of the CDR3 is 14 residues. V and J are TRBV5-1 and TRBJ2-5, with 8 bases aligning to TRBD2. Sequenced input: PBMCs or T cells enriched from blood (not recorded which). The TCR comes from a woman between 40 and 50 years old in a cohort exposed to, infected with or recovered from COVID-19 (not recorded which). In DNA, the CDR3 is TGCGCCAGCAGCTTAGCGGGGGACCAAGAGACCCAGTACTTC. Protein sequence: CASSLAGDQETQYF.